This TCR beta chain was captured in a study of blood T cell repertoires in COVID-19. Study information: From the United States, Italy and Spain came samples of acute and convalescent COVID-19. Nucleic acid was either cDNA or gDNA, and it came from T cells, B-cell-depleted T cells, or PBMCs.

Original data processing: Nucleated cell counts were estimated from reference gene primer amplification. Clones were read by immunoSEQ multiplex PCR, and TCRdb kept only the in-frame ones, dropping some. V and J calls and clone size follow that table, whereas D and trimming were derived from the DNA. The top ten clones hold over 9% of a sample with under 300,000 clones, roughly four fifths of them seen once. This clone appeared once. Specimen: peripheral blood. This receptor was obtained from a woman between 50 and 59 years old who had recovered from COVID-19.

DNA of the CDR3: TGTGCCAGCAGCCCAGGGGGACAGGGGGCAGATACGCAGTATTTT. Protein sequence: CASSPGGQGADTQYF. The chain links TRBV6-4 to TRBJ2-3; 11 nucleotides match TRBD1. Germline CDR1 is MRHNA and CDR2 is SNTAGT. CDR3 length equals 15 residues. V dropped 6 bases and J dropped 4; count of bases not matched to a gene: 6.